The 21 T cell receptor beta chains reported below all come from one sample, sequenced in a study of blood T cells in healthy people across ages. With a J-beta primer mix and a sample-barcoded 5' primer, a second PCR ran roughly 6 to 11 cycles. TCRdb analysed the 5' RACE reads with MiXCR anew, one entry per CDR3 protein. Seen here are about 1.5 million distinct CDR3 sequences, approximately 39% observed once, and the top ten hold roughly 3.7%. The sequenced sample consisted of blood. Source of these receptors: a woman aged 18-29 years in good health.

This clonotype was counted between two and nine times. The CDR3 protein is CASSFPAEPPYEQYF. CDR3 bases: TGTGCCAGCAGTTTCCCCGCAGAGCCTCCGTACGAGCAGTACTTC. The chain employs TRBV28 and TRBJ2-7, with D unclear. The CDR3 runs 15 residues. The V gene lost 3 bases and the J gene lost 4 bases, with 16 bases spanning the gap. Germline V gene data show CDR1 as MDHEN and CDR2 as SYDVKM.

The chain's CDR3 is CASSPRTEHEAFF. The CDR3 DNA reads TGTGCCAGCAGTCCGCGGACGGAACATGAAGCTTTCTTT. The genes are TRBV27 and TRBJ1-1; D unclear. This CDR3 region has 13 residues. Germline V gene data show CDR1 as MNHEY and CDR2 as SMNVEV (reference sequence). Trimming stripped 5 bases from V and 7 bases from J, with 14 bases between.

The table lists this clonotype with a few counts. The rearrangement joins TRBV4-2 to TRBJ2-6; TRBD2 agrees at 7 bases. Germline V gene sequence: CDR1 LGHNA, CDR2 YNFKEQ. J gave up 0 bases and V 0 bases, and 5 bases lay outside the gene matches. This CDR3 region has 18 residues. CDR3 protein: CASSQEVRTSSGANVLTF. In DNA form, the CDR3 reads TGTGCCAGCAGCCAAGAAGTGAGGACTAGCTCTGGGGCCAACGTCCTGACTTTC.

The rearrangement joins TRBV4-1 to TRBJ1-1, with 8 bases matching TRBD1. Trimming cost V 2 bases and J 5 bases; bases outside gene matches: 4. The CDR3 covers 14 residues. CDR1 is MGHRA and CDR2 is YSYEKL in the germline V gene. The DNA of the CDR3 is TGCGCCAGCAGCCAAACACAGGGGGATACTGAAGCTTTCTTT. Translating it yields CASSQTQGDTEAFF.

In nucleotides, the CDR3 is TGTGCCAGTAGTATAGGTCCAGGTCCCTACGAGCAGTACTTC. Translation: CASSIGPGPYEQYF. V usage is TRBV19 and J usage is TRBJ2-7, with no clear D. V lost 1 base to trimming and J lost 2 bases, with 9 bases between them. Germline V gene data show CDR1 as LNHDA and CDR2 as SQIVND (reference sequence). This CDR3 is built from 14 residues.

The table lists this clonotype with a few counts. The CDR3 spells CASSQGDARGSYEQYF. The CDR3 nucleotides read TGTGCCAGCAGCCAAGGCGACGCGCGGGGCTCCTACGAGCAGTACTTC. The gene calls are TRBV3-1 and TRBJ2-7; D is perhaps TRBD2 (6 bases). V was pared by 1 base and J by 0 bases, with 13 bases between. In germline, CDR1 is LGHDT, CDR2 YNNKEL (reference sequence). The CDR3 has 16 amino acids.

The chain couples TRBV30 to TRBJ1-6; 8 bases line up with TRBD1. Germline values: CDR1 GTSNPN, CDR2 SVGIG (reference sequence). V lost 2 bases to trimming and J lost 0 bases; unmatched junction nucleotides: 3. The CDR3 extends over 16 amino acids. This CDR3 reads CAWSSDRVSYNSPLHF. The CDR3 coding sequence is TGTGCCTGGAGTTCGGACAGGGTCTCCTATAATTCACCCCTCCACTTT. The complete variable domain, with remaining parts taken from reference TRBV30 and TRBJ1-6, reads SQTIHQWPATLVQPVGSPLSLECTVEGTSNPNLYWYRQAAGRGLQLLFYSVGIGQISSEVPQNLSASRPQDRQFILSSKKLLLSDSGFYLCAWSSDRVSYNSPLHFGNGTRLTVT.

Only a few counts were recorded for this clonotype. The chain joins TRBV6-6 to TRBJ1-1; D gene unclear. V was cut by 7 bases and J by 0 bases, with 15 bases left in between. This CDR3 contains 15 residues. In germline, CDR1 is MNHNY, CDR2 SVGAGI (reference sequence). This CDR3 reads CASTQVGLMNTEAFF. CDR3 nucleotide sequence: TGTGCCAGCACCCAGGTAGGGCTGATGAACACTGAAGCTTTCTTT.

V usage is TRBV29-1 and J usage is TRBJ2-1, with 10 bases lining up with TRBD2. Germline lookup yields CDR1 SQVTM and CDR2 ANQGSEA. The CDR3 is made up of 13 amino acids. The V segment lost 2 bases and the J segment 10 bases; nucleotides outside the gene matches: 5. DNA of the CDR3: TGCAGCGTTGAAATGGGTAGCGGGAGGGAGCAGTTCTTC. Protein: CSVEMGSGREQFF.

Only a few counts were recorded for this clonotype. The rearrangement links TRBV20-1 to TRBJ2-7; D gene unclear. CDR1 is DFQATT, CDR2 SNEGSKA, per germline (reference sequence). Trimming removed 3 bases at V and 1 base at J, with 7 bases between. The CDR3 length is 12 residues. The CDR3 DNA sequence: TGCAGTGCTAGCGACGCTTCCTACGAGCAGTACTTC. Translated, it gives CSASDASYEQYF.

This clonotype has more than one count but fewer than ten. The chain uses TRBV7-2 and TRBJ1-5, with D unresolved. Germline lookup yields CDR1 SGHTA and CDR2 FQGNSA. The V end lost 5 bases, the J end lost 0 bases, and 14 bases lay between the germline ends. CDR3 length: 16 residues. The CDR3 spells CASSPGGSYSNQPQHF. CDR3 nucleotides: TGTGCCAGCAGCCCCGGAGGAAGTTATAGCAATCAGCCCCAGCATTTT.

The chain carries TRBV30 and TRBJ2-5, with D perhaps assigned TRBD1 or TRBD2 (6 bases each). The J call may be incorrect, as the DNA end agrees better with TRBJ2-7. From germline, CDR1 is GTSNPN and CDR2 SVGIG (reference sequence). The CDR3 length is 14 residues. The CDR3 DNA reads TGTGCCTGGAGTGTCGGGAAGGGGGGTTACGAGCAGTACTTC. It codes for CAWSVGKGGYEQYF.

V and J are TRBV7-2 and TRBJ2-1; 7 bases align to TRBD1. Per the germline V gene, CDR1 is SGHTA and CDR2 is FQGNSA. V gave up 6 bases and J gave up 3 bases; unmatched junction bases: 2. There are 13 residues in the CDR3. The CDR3 nucleotides read TGTGCCAGCAGAGGACAGGTCTACAATGAGCAGTTCTTC. It encodes CASRGQVYNEQFF.

The V call is TRBV7-8, the J call TRBJ2-1; 8 nucleotides line up with TRBD2. The V segment lost 5 bases and the J segment 3 bases; nucleotides outside the gene matches: 9. The CDR3 runs to 16 residues. Germline V gene sequence: CDR1 SGHVS, CDR2 FQNEAQ. In nucleotides, the CDR3 is TGTGCCAGCAGCCCCCGAGCGGGAGAGGGCTACAATGAGCAGTTCTTC. It translates to CASSPRAGEGYNEQFF.

The sample holds a few counts of this clonotype. This rearrangement joins TRBV25-1 to TRBJ2-6, with TRBD1 as a possible D gene (6 bases). Trimming pared 1 base from V and 3 bases from J, leaving 7 bases between. The V gene's germline CDR1 is MGHDK and CDR2 SYGVNS. This CDR3 spans 15 amino acids. CDR3 nucleotides: TGTGCCAGCAGTGAATGGGGGCTTGGGGCCAACGTCCTGACTTTC. Its translation: CASSEWGLGANVLTF.

V is TRBV27 and J is TRBJ2-7, with 9 bases identical to TRBD2. Germline V gene lookup returns CDR1 MNHEY and CDR2 SMNVEV (reference sequence). V was clipped by 1 base and J by 3 bases; unmatched bases: 4. The CDR3 sequence is 15 residues long. The CDR3 DNA is TGTGCCAGCAGTTTATACGGGACTAGCTTCTACGAGCAGTACTTC. The encoded protein is CASSLYGTSFYEQYF.

In this sample, this clonotype turned up a few times. The chain recombines TRBV6-5 with TRBJ2-1; TRBD1 matches 10 bases. CDR1 is MNHEY and CDR2 is SVGAGI in the germline V gene. V lost 6 bases and J lost 7; bases outside the gene matches: 6. The CDR3 is 14 amino acids. The CDR3 nucleotides read TGTGCCAGCAGGCGGGACAGGGGCGTTAATGAGCAGTTCTTC. Protein: CASRRDRGVNEQFF.

This clonotype was seen a single time. The limits of the CDR3 on the DNA are not certain, so only TCRdb's listed CDR3 is given. This chain links TRBV7-5 with TRBJ1-5. TRBV7-5 is termed a pseudogene. A total of 17 residues make up the CDR3, ends included. The CDR3 here is CISVPEAYGYSNQPQHF.

This chain joins TRBV27 and TRBJ2-7; 9 bases are a match to TRBD1. Germline CDR1 is MNHEY and CDR2 is SMNVEV (reference sequence). The CDR3 is 15 amino acids. The V and J ends lost 2 bases and 3 bases, in that order; junction bases with no gene match: 5. The DNA of the CDR3 is TGTGCCAGCAGTTTAATAGGGACAGGGATCTACGAGCAGTACTTC. Translation gives CASSLIGTGIYEQYF.

The chain couples TRBV4-3 to TRBJ1-4, with D uncertain. Per germline, CDR1 LGHNA and CDR2 YSLEER. The V end was cut by 0 bases, the J end by 3 bases, with 8 bases between. The CDR3 sequence is 15 residues long. The CDR3 reads CASSQDSAANEKLFF. The CDR3 region has the DNA TGCGCCAGCAGCCAAGACAGTGCAGCTAATGAAAAACTGTTTTTT.

This clonotype was seen a single time. The gene calls are TRBV4-1 and TRBJ2-2, with D tentatively TRBD1 (6 bases). Trimming cost V 5 bases and J 1 base, with 14 bases left between them. This CDR3 comprises 16 residues. Germline CDR1 reads MGHRA; CDR2 reads YSYEKL. The CDR3 nucleotides are TGCGCCAGCAGCTTCCTCCAGGGGCGGAACACCGGGGAGCTGTTTTTT. It is translated as CASSFLQGRNTGELFF.